The rows below give T cell receptor beta chains drawn from one sample of a study of blood T cell repertoires in COVID-19. Assay: immunoSEQ multiplex PCR; the TCRdb copy retains only in-frame clones and omits some. The sample includes 200,000 to 250,000 clones, 80% of them seen just once. Sequencing was carried out using PBMCs or T cells enriched from blood (not recorded which). These receptors originate from a man aged 25 to 45 with acute COVID-19. CDR3s include the opening cysteine and the closing phenylalanine or tryptophan. Each record gives: D gene, clone size, J gene, V gene, CDR3 protein, CDR3 DNA. D genes are given only for firm matches. Size tells how often a clone was seen (once, few, many) or the class of an expanded clone, and some rows leave it out.

D gene: TRBD1
clone size: .
J gene: TRBJ2-7
V gene: TRBV27
CDR3 protein: CASSFGTGGRNEQYF
CDR3 DNA: TGTGCCAGCAGTTTCGGGACAGGGGGCCGTAACGAGCAGTACTTC

D gene: .
clone size: .
J gene: TRBJ2-2
V gene: TRBV9
CDR3 protein: CASSVAGPKTNTGELFF
CDR3 DNA: TGTGCCAGCAGCGTGGCGGGCCCTAAAACGAACACCGGGGAGCTGTTTTTT

D gene: TRBD1
clone size: .
J gene: TRBJ1-6
V gene: TRBV2
CDR3 protein: CASTHGDRINSPLHF
CDR3 DNA: TGTGCCAGCACCCATGGGGACAGAATTAATTCACCCCTCCACTTT

D gene: TRBD1
clone size: .
J gene: TRBJ1-2
V gene: TRBV27
CDR3 protein: CASSKQGESYGYTF
CDR3 DNA: TGTGCCAGCAGTAAACAGGGGGAGTCCTATGGCTACACCTTC

D gene: TRBD1
clone size: .
J gene: TRBJ2-7
V gene: TRBV6-5
CDR3 protein: CASSLQGIFAYEQYF
CDR3 DNA: TGTGCCAGCAGTCTACAGGGGATCTTCGCCTACGAGCAGTACTTC

D gene: .
clone size: .
J gene: TRBJ1-4
V gene: TRBV3-1/TRBV3-2
CDR3 protein: CASSQPIRENEKLFF
CDR3 DNA: TGTGCCAGCAGCCAACCTATTCGGGAGAATGAAAAACTGTTTTTT

D gene: .
clone size: .
J gene: TRBJ2-3
V gene: TRBV5-1
CDR3 protein: CASKEQGPTDTQYF
CDR3 DNA: TGCGCCAGCAAAGAGCAGGGGCCCACAGATACGCAGTATTTT

D gene: TRBD2
clone size: once
J gene: TRBJ2-7
V gene: TRBV7-2
CDR3 protein: CASSLSGGTYEQYF
CDR3 DNA: TGTGCCAGCAGCTTATCGGGGGGGACTTACGAGCAGTACTTC

D gene: .
clone size: few
J gene: TRBJ1-1
V gene: TRBV2
CDR3 protein: CASNIQGPNTEAFF
CDR3 DNA: TGTGCCAGCAATATACAGGGCCCGAACACTGAAGCTTTCTTT

D gene: .
clone size: .
J gene: TRBJ1-6
V gene: TRBV16
CDR3 protein: CASSPRQLNSPLHF
CDR3 DNA: TGTGCCAGCAGCCCCCGACAGCTTAATTCACCCCTCCACTTT

D gene: .
clone size: few
J gene: TRBJ2-6
V gene: TRBV5-4
CDR3 protein: CASSQTALWRGANVLTF
CDR3 DNA: TGTGCCAGCAGCCAGACAGCCCTTTGGAGAGGGGCCAACGTCCTGACTTTC

D gene: .
clone size: .
J gene: TRBJ1-1
V gene: TRBV15
CDR3 protein: CATSSQGRAEAFF
CDR3 DNA: TGTGCCACCAGCAGTCAGGGTAGGGCTGAAGCTTTCTTT

D gene: TRBD1
clone size: once
J gene: TRBJ2-7
V gene: TRBV30
CDR3 protein: CAWGGTGGSYEQYF
CDR3 DNA: TGTGCCTGGGGGGGGACAGGGGGCTCCTACGAGCAGTACTTC

D gene: .
clone size: .
J gene: TRBJ1-2
V gene: TRBV6-5
CDR3 protein: CASLKVLLYGYTF
CDR3 DNA: TGTGCCAGCCTAAAAGTCCTCCTCTATGGCTACACCTTC

D gene: TRBD2
clone size: .
J gene: TRBJ2-2
V gene: TRBV11-2
CDR3 protein: CASSSLGGSANTGELFF
CDR3 DNA: TGTGCCAGCAGCTCCTTGGGAGGGTCCGCGAACACCGGGGAGCTGTTTTTT

D gene: .
clone size: .
J gene: TRBJ2-7
V gene: TRBV3-1/TRBV3-2
CDR3 protein: CASSPTLGQNYEQYF
CDR3 DNA: TGTGCCAGCAGCCCGACCCTTGGACAGAACTACGAGCAGTACTTC

D gene: .
clone size: .
J gene: TRBJ1-5
V gene: TRBV27
CDR3 protein: CASSPGEGGQPQHF
CDR3 DNA: TGTGCCAGCAGTCCCGGGGAGGGTGGACAGCCCCAGCATTTT

D gene: .
clone size: .
J gene: TRBJ1-6
V gene: TRBV4-1
CDR3 protein: CASSQPIQGIESPLHF
CDR3 DNA: TGCGCCAGCAGCCAACCTATCCAGGGTATAGAGTCACCCCTCCACTTT

D gene: .
clone size: .
J gene: TRBJ1-4
V gene: TRBV5-4
CDR3 protein: CASSREGPSGIKLFF
CDR3 DNA: TGTGCCAGCAGTAGGGAAGGTCCCTCGGGGATTAAACTGTTTTTT

D gene: .
clone size: .
J gene: TRBJ1-1
V gene: TRBV27
CDR3 protein: CASSLSRSTAYTEAFF
CDR3 DNA: TGTGCCAGCAGTTTATCGAGATCGACAGCTTACACTGAAGCTTTCTTT

D gene: .
clone size: .
J gene: TRBJ1-5
V gene: TRBV2
CDR3 protein: CASSELPGVSNQPQHF
CDR3 DNA: TGTGCCAGCAGTGAACTCCCAGGGGTTAGCAATCAGCCCCAGCATTTT

D gene: .
clone size: .
J gene: TRBJ1-1
V gene: TRBV16
CDR3 protein: CASSQRGLTEAFF
CDR3 DNA: TGTGCCAGCAGCCAACGAGGGTTGACTGAAGCTTTCTTT

D gene: TRBD2
clone size: .
J gene: TRBJ2-7
V gene: TRBV5-1
CDR3 protein: CASSFSGGSSHEQYF
CDR3 DNA: TGCGCCAGCAGCTTTTCGGGGGGTTCGTCCCACGAGCAGTACTTC

D gene: TRBD1
clone size: .
J gene: TRBJ2-3
V gene: TRBV9
CDR3 protein: CASSPTPDRGLLDTQYF
CDR3 DNA: TGTGCCAGCAGCCCTACCCCCGACAGGGGGCTGCTTGATACGCAGTATTTT

D gene: .
clone size: few
J gene: TRBJ2-2
V gene: TRBV19
CDR3 protein: CASYNRDSVTGELFF
CDR3 DNA: TGTGCCAGTTATAACAGGGATTCGGTCACCGGGGAGCTGTTTTTT

D gene: .
clone size: .
J gene: TRBJ2-5
V gene: TRBV6-5
CDR3 protein: CARFEETQYF
CDR3 DNA: TGTGCCAGATTCGAAGAGACCCAGTACTTC

D gene: .
clone size: .
J gene: TRBJ2-5
V gene: TRBV7-9
CDR3 protein: CASSLYPRGGTETQYF
CDR3 DNA: TGTGCCAGCAGCTTATACCCCAGGGGAGGGACAGAGACCCAGTACTTC

D gene: .
clone size: .
J gene: TRBJ2-1
V gene: TRBV3-1/TRBV3-2
CDR3 protein: CASSDTYASTYNEQFF
CDR3 DNA: TGTGCCAGCAGCGACACTTACGCTTCTACCTACAATGAGCAGTTCTTC

D gene: TRBD1
clone size: .
J gene: TRBJ2-4
V gene: TRBV29-1
CDR3 protein: CSVIYSGTGGRF
CDR3 DNA: TGCAGCGTGATCTACTCCGGGACAGGCGGCCGCTTC